Included here is one T cell receptor (beta chain) sequence, with context. Assay used: immunoSEQ multiplex PCR; TCRdb lists only in-frame clones, some missing. The sample consists of about 29,000 clones, 89% of them appearing once. The sample is drawn from a study of T cell changes during pregnancy in multiple sclerosis. V shed 5 bases, J shed 0 bases, and the junction held 9 bases outside the gene matches. CDR3 size: 17 residues. Germline CDR1 is SGHVS and CDR2 is FNYEAQ. The origin of this receptor is a female donor with multiple sclerosis, enrolled in a pregnancy study. V usage is TRBV7-6 and J usage is TRBJ2-7; 11 bases match TRBD2. The starting material was CD8+ T cells from peripheral blood mononuclear cells, obtained after pregnancy. As DNA, the CDR3 is TGTGCCAGCAGCGACACACCGGGACTAGCGGCCTCCTACGAGCAGTACTTC. The encoded protein is CASSDTPGLAASYEQYF.